These 15 T cell receptor beta chains were sequenced from one sample in a study of T cell responses to AZD1222 COVID-19 vaccine. Measured with immunoSEQ multiplex PCR; TCRdb has only the in-frame clones, and not every one. The table has some 120,000 clones, 70% to 90% seen once. Sequenced material: peripheral blood, taken on day 0 of AZD1222 vaccination. The receptors shown here come from an adult in good health.

The V and J genes are TRBV7-3 and TRBJ2-7; either TRBD1 or TRBD2 may supply D (5 bases each). V dropped 7 bases and J dropped 3 bases, with 13 bases sitting between them. The CDR3 consists of 13 residues. Germline CDR1 SGHTA, CDR2 FQGTGA. The CDR3 protein is CASTPSGGYEQYF. CDR3 in DNA: TGTGCCAGCACCCCGAGTGGGGGCTACGAGCAGTACTTC.

The chain joins TRBV7-3 to TRBJ1-2; maybe TRBD1 (5 bases). Trimming cost V 0 bases and J 0 bases, with 11 bases left between them. The CDR3 extends over 16 amino acids. Germline lookup yields CDR1 SGHTA and CDR2 FQGTGA. The CDR3 coding sequence is TGTGCCAGCAGCTTAACGGGCGGGGCGGCTAACTATGGCTACACCTTC. This gives the protein CASSLTGGAANYGYTF.

This clone came up once. V is TRBV7-2 and J is TRBJ2-3; D unresolved. The ends were cut back, 0 bases at V and 4 bases at J, with 14 bases in the middle. Germline CDR1 and CDR2: SGHTA and FQGNSA. CDR3 size: 16 residues. The CDR3 bases are TGTGCCAGCAGCTTAGCGAGTGGGGTTGGCGCAGATACGCAGTATTTT. This sequence encodes CASSLASGVGADTQYF.

This chain connects TRBV3-1 (or the pseudogene TRBV3-2) to TRBJ1-2, with D hard to call. Trimming pared 1 base from V and 2 bases from J, leaving 14 bases between. This CDR3 is 16 amino acids long. CDR1 and CDR2 from the germline V gene are LGHDT and YNNKEL (reference sequence). The DNA for the CDR3 is TGTGCCAGCAGCCAAGTTCTGACGGGAACGAACTATGGCTACACCTTC. Translation gives CASSQVLTGTNYGYTF.

V usage is TRBV28 and J usage is TRBJ1-2; D is undetermined. Germline-derived CDR1 and CDR2 are MDHEN and SYDVKM. Trimming took 6 bases from V and 1 from J, leaving 6 bases between them. This CDR3 has 12 residues. The CDR3 loop is CASRPLNYGYTF. CDR3 nucleotide sequence: TGTGCCAGCAGACCCCTTAACTATGGCTACACCTTC.

V usage is TRBV28 and J usage is TRBJ2-1; 12 bases are shared with TRBD2. Trimming removed 10 bases from V and 8 bases from J; junction bases left unmatched: 6. The CDR3 spans 13 residues. The germline CDR1 and CDR2 sequences are MDHEN and SYDVKM. In nucleotides, the CDR3 is TGTGCCACTCCGACTAGCGGGAGCGATGAGCAGTTCTTC. The encoded protein is CATPTSGSDEQFF. Supplemented by reference TRBV28 and TRBJ2-1, the full variable domain reads DVKVTQSSRYLVKRTGEKVFLECVQDMDHENMFWYRQDPGLGLRLIYFSYDVKMKEKGDIPEGYSVSREKKERFSLILESASTNQTSMYLCATPTSGSDEQFFGPGTRLTVL.

This chain links TRBV6-5 with TRBJ1-1; D remains ambiguous. The V gene's germline CDR1 is MNHEY and CDR2 SVGAGI. CDR3 length: 14 amino acids. The V end lost 2 bases, the J end lost 1 base, and 8 bases lay between the germline ends. CDR3 protein: CASSYVRTNTEAFF. The CDR3 bases are TGTGCCAGCAGTTACGTCCGGACGAACACTGAAGCTTTCTTT.

This chain connects TRBV7-6 to TRBJ1-2, with a weak D call TRBD1 (5 bases). V gave up 0 bases and J gave up 2 bases, with 13 bases separating them. The CDR3 totals 16 residues. CDR1 and CDR2 (germline): SGHVS, FNYEAQ. The CDR3 reads CASSLAVAGGNYGYTF. The CDR3 bases are TGTGCCAGCAGCTTAGCGGTGGCGGGGGGGAACTATGGCTACACCTTC.

The rearrangement uses TRBV6-5 and TRBJ2-7, with D perhaps being TRBD1 or TRBD2 (5 bases each). V gave up 7 bases and J gave up 3 bases, with 13 bases separating them. The length of the CDR3 is 13 residues. Per germline, CDR1 MNHEY and CDR2 SVGAGI. CDR3 sequence: CASTRRDLYEQYF. CDR3 bases: TGTGCCAGCACTCGAAGGGACCTCTACGAGCAGTACTTC.

This chain connects TRBV6-5 to TRBJ2-3, with D tentatively TRBD1 (6 bases). CDR1 MNHEY and CDR2 SVGAGI come from the germline V gene. Trimming cost V 4 bases and J 3 bases, with 17 bases left between them. The CDR3 covers 16 residues. The DNA for the CDR3 is TGTGCCAGCAGTTTAACAGGATTTAGGGGGACAGATACGCAGTATTTT. Residues: CASSLTGFRGTDTQYF.

The chain links TRBV2 to TRBJ1-1; TRBD1 aligns across 7 bases. This CDR3 region has 13 residues. Trimming at V came to 9 bases and at J to 4 bases, leaving 8 bases not matched to a gene. Germline V CDR1 and CDR2: SNHLY, FYNNEI. The CDR3, as DNA: TGTGCCAGTGACAGGGATGGTTTCACTGAAGCTTTCTTT. The encoded protein is CASDRDGFTEAFF.

The rearrangement links TRBV11-2 to TRBJ2-3; D is ambiguous. CDR1 is SGHAT and CDR2 is FQNNGV in the germline V gene. Trimming shortened V by 0 bases and J by 4 bases, and 5 bases separated the two germline ends. CDR3 length: 13 residues. The CDR3 sequence is CASSLDRPDTQYF. CDR3 in DNA: TGTGCCAGCAGCTTAGATAGACCAGATACGCAGTATTTT.

This clone was seen once. J is TRBJ1-1 and V is TRBV6-5, with D uncertain. CDR1 and CDR2 (germline): MNHEY, SVGAGI. V shed 6 bases and J shed 4 bases, with 6 bases lying between them. The CDR3 has 11 residues. CDR3 sequence: CASSRITEAFF. CDR3 nucleotide sequence: TGTGCCAGCAGCCGCATCACTGAAGCTTTCTTT.

The rearrangement links TRBV29-1 to TRBJ2-1; the match to TRBD2 covers 7 bases. The germline gives CDR1 SQVTM, CDR2 ANQGSEA. The J segment lost 6 bases and the V segment lost 8 bases, leaving 16 bases of the junction unmatched. This CDR3 is built from 15 residues. The CDR3 spells CSLGKVGGPGNEQFF. The CDR3 DNA reads as TGCAGCCTCGGGAAGGTGGGAGGGCCGGGCAATGAGCAGTTCTTC.

The V and J genes are TRBV5-1 and TRBJ2-3; tentative D call: TRBD2 (5 bases). With 0 bases removed from V and 11 bases from J, the gap between germline ends came to 19 bases. The CDR3 length is 15 residues. CDR1 SGHRS and CDR2 YFSETQ come from the germline V gene. CDR3 residues: CASSLDDGVLYGQYF. DNA for the CDR3: TGCGCCAGCAGCTTGGACGACGGGGTGCTATACGGGCAGTATTTT.